These 4 T cell receptor beta chains came from one sample sequenced in a study of low-dose radiotherapy and immunotherapy resistance in tumors. TRAV and TRBV primers primed cDNA for both TCRalpha and TCRbeta. Over approximately 20 PCR cycles, TCRs were amplified from a constant-region primer and V-primer adapter. Each CDR3 protein gets one entry after TCRdb re-called the reads with MiXCR. Of 60,000 to 90,000 distinct CDR3 sequences listed, roughly 30% are singletons. Noted time point: before trial treatment. Material: PBMCs, obtained before treatment. These receptors were taken from a female donor with ovarian cancer.

The V call is TRBV10-3, the J call TRBJ2-1; 13 bases line up with TRBD2. Germline CDR1 is ENHRY and CDR2 is SYGVKD. With 6 bases clipped from V and 9 bases from J, the junction kept 17 bases outside the gene matches. The CDR3 length is 18 residues. CDR3 sequence: CAISDPGLAGTGGGEQFF. CDR3 coding DNA: TGTGCCATCAGCGACCCGGGACTAGCGGGGACAGGGGGAGGTGAGCAGTTCTTC.

This clonotype was observed many times. The chain has TRBV7-3 and TRBJ1-6; D gene unclear. The CDR3 runs 19 residues. Germline values: CDR1 SGHTA, CDR2 FQGTGA. Deletions cut 1 base from V and 0 bases from J, with 16 bases between. As DNA, the CDR3 is TGTGCCAGCAGCTTAAATATGCCAGCCATTAGCTCCTATAATTCACCCCTCCACTTT. It codes for CASSLNMPAISSYNSPLHF.

This clonotype was detected ten times or more. The rearrangement uses TRBV5-1 and TRBJ2-3; TRBD1 is a possible D gene (6 bases). Germline V lookup: CDR1 SGHRS, CDR2 YFSETQ. V lost 4 bases and J 0 bases, leaving 12 bases between the germline ends. This CDR3 has 15 residues. This CDR3 reads CASSNDRPSTDTQYF. DNA for the CDR3: TGCGCCAGCAGCAACGACAGGCCTAGCACAGATACGCAGTATTTT.

This chain connects TRBV6-1 to TRBJ2-5, with TRBD2 matching 12 bases. Germline trimming cut 5 bases from V and 5 bases from J; bases unmatched to any gene: 9. The CDR3 loop spans 16 amino acids. Germline V lookup: CDR1 MNHNS, CDR2 SASEGT. CDR3 residues: CASSLVLAGGPETQYF. In DNA form, the CDR3 reads TGTGCCAGCAGTCTTGTCCTAGCGGGAGGGCCGGAGACCCAGTACTTC.